This T cell receptor beta chain was recorded in a study of T cell responses to AZD1222 COVID-19 vaccine. Whole-study findings and limits: Reportedly, close to half of spike-specific TCRs are directed against unmutated variant regions.

A note on this clone: Its antigen is not known.

Sequencing used immunoSEQ multiplex PCR; TCRdb keeps in-frame clones, though not all of them. The repertoire consists of about 170,000 clones, with over 90% occurring once and the leading ten covering 3.5% to 5%. Germline V gene lookup returns CDR1 LNHNV and CDR2 YYDKDF (reference sequence). This CDR3 has 16 amino acids. Trimming pared 0 bases from V and 1 base from J, leaving 10 bases between. This chain joins TRBV15 and TRBJ1-5; D is uncertain. This sequence originates from an adult in good health. This specimen consisted of peripheral blood, obtained on day 0 of AZD1222 vaccination. CDR3 region: CATSRDWQASNQPQHF. The CDR3 DNA is TGTGCCACCAGCAGAGATTGGCAGGCGAGCAATCAGCCCCAGCATTTT.